This TCR beta chain was identified in a study of sequential checkpoint blockade in melanoma. Treatment given: randomized to nivolumab then ipilimumab (arm A) or the reverse (arm B). Profiling relied on immunoSEQ multiplex PCR, and the TCRdb table lists in-frame clones only, not all of them. This table holds about 40,000 clones, around 86% found once. The sequencing used CD8+ T cells sorted from blood (inferred from file names), collected from a patient given nivolumab and ipilimumab in sequence. The TCR was taken from a human donor with melanoma.

The CDR3 DNA sequence: TGTGCCAGCAGCGGTGATGGGGGCGTCGGGAATCAGCCCCAGCATTTT. Amino acids: CASSGDGGVGNQPQHF. The rearrangement uses TRBV9 and TRBJ1-5; a possible D gene is TRBD1 (6 bases). V lost 3 bases and J 4 bases, leaving 17 bases between the germline ends. Germline CDR1 SGDLS, CDR2 YYNGEE. The CDR3 has 16 amino acids.